Detailed here is one T cell receptor beta chain. The data originate from a study of blood T cell repertoires in COVID-19. Study information: Whether acute or convalescent, the COVID-19 samples came from the United States, Italy and Spain. The cDNA or gDNA used as material had been derived from T cells, B-cell-depleted T cells, or PBMCs.

Original methodology: Reference gene primer amplification in the assay estimated nucleated cell counts. Sequencing used immunoSEQ multiplex PCR; TCRdb keeps in-frame clones, though not all of them. That table supplies the V and J calls and clone size; D and trimming were determined from the DNA. The table includes around 200,000 clones, approximately 75% detected once. The clonotype was recovered from a man aged 35-49 years who had recovered from COVID-19. Sequencing input: PBMCs or T cells enriched from blood (not recorded which).

CDR3: CASSLTGIGQETQYF. CDR3 coding DNA: TGTGCCAGCAGCCTAACAGGCATTGGGCAAGAGACCCAGTACTTC. The rearrangement uses TRBV7-9 and TRBJ2-5, with D maybe TRBD1 (5 bases). The CDR3 sequence is 15 residues long. The ends were cut back, 5 bases at V and 2 bases at J, with 15 bases in the middle. Germline CDR1 SEHNR, CDR2 FQNEAQ (reference sequence). The full variable domain, its missing parts supplied by reference TRBV7-9 and TRBJ2-5, is DTGVSQNPRHKITKRGQNVTFRCDPISEHNRLYWYRQTLGQGPEFLTYFQNEAQLEKSRLLSDRFSAERPKGSFSTLEIQRTEQGDSAMYLCASSLTGIGQETQYFGPGTRLLVL.